This T cell receptor (beta chain) was retrieved from a study of cytomegalovirus exposure and HLA in healthy donors (dated by TCRdb to 2016 to 2017). Background for the entire study: According to an earlier analysis of 587 of the donors, about 180 million T cells yielded 117 million unique TCR beta sequences and around 280 Gb of sequence data. An early release that covered about 600 HLA-typed donors contained about 300 gigabases of sequencing data and about 93 million unique TCR sequences. Of the 350 to 400 genotyped donors, 65% to 90% fell in the genetic ancestry cluster associated with self-reported Caucasian donors. The study aimed to test whether signatures of past pathogen exposure could be identified by cataloging public T cell receptors. The study used immunosequencing to profile the T cell repertoires of approximately 630 subjects and linked those repertoires to cytomegalovirus serostatus. Along with the approximately 620-subject first cohort, a separate validation cohort of 120 different subjects was used. High-throughput TCR immunosequencing, statistical association of individual TCRs with disease status, and machine learning were combined to predict cytomegalovirus infection status. In a later analysis, previously published TCR beta repertoires from about 670 donors were re-analyzed and high-resolution HLA genotyping was added so that TCR occurrence patterns could be studied. In the later analysis, no new phenotypic data were used to find candidate immune exposures; instead, reliance was placed on TCR beta sequences and their occurrence across donors. In an earlier analysis of 587 of the donors, high-throughput TCR beta sequencing was used to judge whether each TCR beta V gene segment behaved as functional or pseudogenic. Donor age, sex, ethnicity and CMV serostatus were compiled alongside the repertoire data. A later genetic analysis took genome-wide SNP genotypes for about 55% of the 666 donors and used that subset as a discovery cohort. Every repertoire in the discovery cohort had been generated on one and the same sequencing platform. HLA typing covered class I and class II loci at four-digit resolution. Typing coverage differed by locus: A, B, C, DRB1 and DQB1 were typed in roughly 620-630 donors, DQA1 in 500 to 550, DPA1 in 600 to 610, and DPB1 in 472. Because of strong linkage in the cohort, five DR-DQ haplotypes were treated as single units for association and clustering. Among a few hundred genotyped donors of the cohort, an average of about 240,000 unique TCR beta nucleotide sequences were sequenced per donor, around 20% of them non-productive.

Overall results and qualifications from the work: Compared with the 666-donor mean, donors in an Asian-associated ancestry cluster had fewer N-insertions in productive TCRs, according to a later genetic analysis. Several of the top co-occurrence clusters appeared to be linked to parvovirus B19, influenza, CMV and Epstein-Barr virus, according to a later analysis. A later genetic analysis associated a missense DCLRE1C variant with V-gene and J-gene trimming of TCR beta chains, and an independent cohort replicated the association. In an earlier analysis of some 550 of the donors, most TCR beta V segments were observed in productive rearrangements about 87% or about 30% of the time, broadly matching IMGT annotations. The cohort was sequenced for TCR beta chains only, and without alpha or paired-chain data the features that could be detected were limited. The authors suggested that the approach could potentially be generalized to other disease states and immunological phenotypes. Because some donors lacked HLA typing at each locus, the association tests relied only on the typed subset. Specific HLA alleles were associated with around 18,000 TCR beta sequences at a false discovery rate of 0.05 in a later analysis. A cluster of highly shared sequence variants was judged likely to represent a technical artifact of the sequencing pipeline. The 87-base-pair reads could not distinguish some IMGT-functional V segments, including TRBV6-2 and TRBV6-3, so those segments were excluded. Roughly uniform sequencing depth across donors was assumed in presence/absence analyses, although this assumption may not hold. A further reported finding was that TCR beta sequences accurately predicted the HLA-A and HLA-B alleles for most subjects in the first cohort. A few of the identified cytomegalovirus-associated TCR beta chains were confirmed in vitro to be specific for cytomegalovirus antigens. Because counts were too low, roughly 17 rarely observed V segments, including chromosome 9 orphons, were left out of the earlier analysis of 587 of the donors. While some public TCRs were present in many individuals, most TCR sequences turned up only very rarely across donors. A total of 164 TCR beta chains were listed by the study as associated with cytomegalovirus. A later analysis found that HLA-associated TCR beta chains were more clonally expanded and had lower generation probabilities than equally common non-associated chains. The classifier was reported to diagnose cytomegalovirus status with high specificity and sensitivity in both the original cohort and the validation cohort. In a later analysis, the rate of TCR association differed among HLA loci, with DRB1 alleles having the most associated TCRs and HLA-C alleles having the fewest. Correlated functional status among segregating V segments might reflect linkage disequilibrium, but an unknown experimental factor could not be ruled out. According to a later analysis, most CMV-associated TCR beta chains appeared to be HLA-restricted, and the HLA associations seemed to be driven largely by CMV exposure. Immune exposure information for the cohort was limited to CMV serostatus. When HLA alleles, especially DR and DQ, strongly co-occurred, attributing TCR associations to individual alleles was difficult.

The cohort comprised under 700 healthy bone marrow donors. All cohort members were sampled while nominally healthy, although unrecorded immune exposures were likely present. The donor tested CMV seronegative, placing the donor among the 350 or so seronegative members of the cohort. Each donor provided a peripheral blood sample, and peripheral blood mononuclear cells were used for TCR beta sequencing. The Qiagen DNeasy Blood Extraction Kit was used to extract genomic DNA from the blood cell samples. Receptors were amplified or captured by the immunoSEQ multiplex PCR assay. The multiplex PCR relied on a mix of 60 forward primers for TCR Vbeta segments and 13 reverse primers for TCR Jbeta segments. Amplification of the CDR3 region of rearranged TCR beta genes was performed with a multiplex PCR assay on genomic DNA. On the Illumina HiSeq System, the amplified TCR beta libraries were sequenced as 87-base-pair reads. On the study's bioinformatics: A later analysis counted around 72 million unique TCR beta chains across the roughly 700 repertoires, and around 9.9 million of these chains were shared by at least two donors. Raw reads were error-corrected and collapsed into unique sequences with a nearest-neighbor algorithm that merged closely related sequences to remove PCR and sequencing errors. CDR3 sequences were aligned to IMGT reference sequences to assign V, D and J gene segments. For a sequence to be retained, a match of at least six nucleotides to both a V gene segment and a J gene segment was required. Rearrangements were classified as productive when the CDR3 lacked stop codons and remained in frame with V and J, and all other rearrangements were classified as non-productive. Following IMGT convention, CDR3 was defined as the stretch from the second conserved V-encoded cysteine up to the conserved J-encoded phenylalanine. The earlier analysis of about 570 of the donors excluded any sequence lacking an unambiguous match to a single V gene segment. An earlier analysis of several hundred of the donors called V segments functional above 56.7% productive rearrangements and segregating when the between-donor standard deviation exceeded 5%. To diagnose cytomegalovirus status from the catalog of TCR beta chain sequences, a statistical classification framework was built. V and J gene assignment, in a later analysis, came from comparing TCR nucleotide sequences with IMGT/GENE-DB human TR gene sequences. Using the TCRdist pipeline, a later analysis assigned CDR3 sequences along with most-parsimonious VDJ recombination scenarios. In a later analysis, every TCR beta chain was defined by the combination of its CDR3 amino acid sequence and its V-gene family, and reads without a unique V-gene family were dropped. As a way to deal with suspected cross-contamination and a sequencing artifact, a later analysis dropped under 600 nucleotide sequences that were highly shared and had low generation probability. A later analysis calculated a clonal expansion index for each public chain from normalized within-repertoire ranks of inferred template counts. A later analysis computed generation probabilities with a VDJ recombination model fitted to out-of-frame rearrangements, and checked the results against IGoR. Hypergeometric tests were used in a later analysis to score TCR-TCR, TCR-HLA and TCR-CMV co-occurrence, with a repertoire-size bias correction applied to the TCR pairs. False discovery rates were estimated in a later analysis by permuting HLA or CMV assignments 20 times. In a later analysis, co-occurring TCRs were grouped with DBSCAN, and TCRdist sequence similarity was added when clustering was performed within HLA-allele-positive subsets. Repertoires with fewer than 30,000 or more than 120,000 public chains, plus five repertoires with anomalous nucleotide sharing, were excluded from co-occurrence clustering. TCRdb carries this immuneACCESS record with in-frame sequences only. Its versions omit some clonotypes, under half of them owing to an unresolved V gene in the studies checked, with the rest unexplained. The V and J calls and clone size were taken over from that table, and D and trimming were inferred from the DNA. This sample holds about 160,000 clones; approximately 79% were observed only once. Together, the top ten hold 1.3% to 1.5% of the sample.

The CDR3 goes from the cysteine to the phenylalanine over 15 residues. Only the CDR3 part of the read is kept: 45 bases, read in frame from the first base. The germline V and J ends show losses of 5 bases and 5 bases respectively, and no gene match explains 8 bases of the junction. Reading the germline V gene gives CDR1 KGHSH and CDR2 LQKENI. In the case of this clone: Its antigen has not been determined. No much larger clonotype is one base removed from it; base qualities were not supplied.

This clonotype was obtained from a man aged 55-75 years in good health and CMV-seronegative. Sequenced: PBMCs. In this chain, TRBV18 is recombined with TRBJ2-3; 9 central bases correspond to TRBD1. The nucleotide sequence reads TGTGCCAGCTCAGCCCGGACAGGGGTTGTAGATACGCAGTATTTT. The translation is CASSARTGVVDTQYF.